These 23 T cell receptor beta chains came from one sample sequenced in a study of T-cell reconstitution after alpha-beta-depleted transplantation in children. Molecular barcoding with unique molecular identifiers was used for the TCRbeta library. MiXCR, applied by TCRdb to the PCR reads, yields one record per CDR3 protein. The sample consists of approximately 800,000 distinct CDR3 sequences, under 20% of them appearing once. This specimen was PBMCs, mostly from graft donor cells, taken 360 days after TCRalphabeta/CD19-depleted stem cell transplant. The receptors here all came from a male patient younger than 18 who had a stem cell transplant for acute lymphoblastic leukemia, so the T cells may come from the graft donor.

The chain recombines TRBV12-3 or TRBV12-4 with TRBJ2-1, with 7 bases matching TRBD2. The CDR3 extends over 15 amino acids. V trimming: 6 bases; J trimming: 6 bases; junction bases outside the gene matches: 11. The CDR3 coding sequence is TGTGCCAGCAGCGGGCCCACCGGGACTACCAATGAGCAGTTCTTC. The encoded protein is CASSGPTGTTNEQFF.

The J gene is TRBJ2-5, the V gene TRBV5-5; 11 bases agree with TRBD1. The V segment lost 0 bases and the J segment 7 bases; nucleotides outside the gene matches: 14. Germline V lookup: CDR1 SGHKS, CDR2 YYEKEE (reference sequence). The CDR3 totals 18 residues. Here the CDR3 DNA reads TGTGCCAGCAGCTTGGCCTCGTGGACAGGGGGCGTTAATTGGACCCAGTACTTC. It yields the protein CASSLASWTGGVNWTQYF.

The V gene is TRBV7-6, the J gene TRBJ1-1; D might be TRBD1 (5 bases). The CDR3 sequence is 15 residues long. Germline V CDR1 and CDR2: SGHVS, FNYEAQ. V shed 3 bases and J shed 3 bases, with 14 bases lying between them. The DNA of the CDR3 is TGTGCCAGCAGCTTGCGTCTTCAGGGTGACACTGAAGCTTTCTTT. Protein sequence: CASSLRLQGDTEAFF.

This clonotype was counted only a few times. CDR3 coding DNA: TGTGCCAGCAGCATCGGGACACTTCGCGAGACCCAGTACTTC. Amino acids: CASSIGTLRETQYF. V usage is TRBV5-6 and J usage is TRBJ2-5, with D possibly being TRBD1 (6 bases). CDR3 length equals 14 residues. The ends were cut back, 4 bases at V and 5 bases at J, with 15 bases in the middle. From germline, CDR1 is SGHDT and CDR2 YYEEEE. The variable domain in full, with the rest retrieved from reference TRBV5-6 and TRBJ2-5, is DAGVTQSPTHLIKTRGQQVTLRCSPKSGHDTVSWYQQALGQGPQFIFQYYEEEERQRGNFPDRFSGHQFPNYSSELNVNALLLGDSALYLCASSIGTLRETQYFGPGTRLLVL.

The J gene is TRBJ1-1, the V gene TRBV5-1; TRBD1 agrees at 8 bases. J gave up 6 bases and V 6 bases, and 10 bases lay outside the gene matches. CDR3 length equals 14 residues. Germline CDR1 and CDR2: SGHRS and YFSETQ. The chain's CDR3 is CASNLGQGPSEAFF. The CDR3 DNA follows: TGCGCCAGCAACCTTGGACAGGGCCCCTCTGAAGCTTTCTTT.

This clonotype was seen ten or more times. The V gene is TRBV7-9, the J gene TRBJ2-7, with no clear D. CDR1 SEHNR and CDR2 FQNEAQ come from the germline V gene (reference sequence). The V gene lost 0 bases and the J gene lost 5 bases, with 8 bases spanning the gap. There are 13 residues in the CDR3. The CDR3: CASSLASGNEQYF. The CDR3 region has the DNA TGTGCCAGCAGCTTAGCAAGTGGGAACGAGCAGTACTTC.

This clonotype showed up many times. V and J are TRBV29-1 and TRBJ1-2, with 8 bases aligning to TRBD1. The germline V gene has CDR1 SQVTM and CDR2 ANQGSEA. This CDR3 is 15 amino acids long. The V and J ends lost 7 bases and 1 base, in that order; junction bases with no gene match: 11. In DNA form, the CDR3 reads TGCAGCGGCCTAACAGGGGGTCCAGTTAACTATGGCTACACCTTC. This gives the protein CSGLTGGPVNYGYTF.

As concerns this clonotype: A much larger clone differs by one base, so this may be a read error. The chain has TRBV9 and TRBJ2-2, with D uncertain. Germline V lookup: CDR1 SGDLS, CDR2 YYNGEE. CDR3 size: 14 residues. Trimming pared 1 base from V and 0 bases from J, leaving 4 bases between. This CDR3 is CASSVLPNTGELFF. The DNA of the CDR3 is TGTGCCAGCAGCGTACTACCGAACACCGGGGAGCTGTTTTTT.

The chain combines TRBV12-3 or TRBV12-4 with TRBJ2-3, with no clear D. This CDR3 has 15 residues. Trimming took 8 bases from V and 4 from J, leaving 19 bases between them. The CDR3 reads CASGPGVSHADTQYF. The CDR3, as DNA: TGTGCCAGCGGACCTGGGGTGTCCCACGCAGATACGCAGTATTTT.

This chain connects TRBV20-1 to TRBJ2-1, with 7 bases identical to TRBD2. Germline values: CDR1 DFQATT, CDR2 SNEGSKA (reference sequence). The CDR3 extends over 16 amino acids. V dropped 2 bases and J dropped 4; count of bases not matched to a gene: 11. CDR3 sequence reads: CSARKFGLEGYNEQFF. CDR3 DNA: TGCAGTGCTAGAAAGTTCGGACTAGAGGGTTACAATGAGCAGTTCTTC.

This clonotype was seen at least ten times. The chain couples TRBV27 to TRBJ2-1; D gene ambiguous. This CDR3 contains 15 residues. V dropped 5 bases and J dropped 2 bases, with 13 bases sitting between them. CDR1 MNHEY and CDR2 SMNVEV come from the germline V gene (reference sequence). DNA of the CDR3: TGTGCCAGCAGTCTCAGCCAGAATCCCTACAATGAGCAGTTCTTC. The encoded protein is CASSLSQNPYNEQFF.

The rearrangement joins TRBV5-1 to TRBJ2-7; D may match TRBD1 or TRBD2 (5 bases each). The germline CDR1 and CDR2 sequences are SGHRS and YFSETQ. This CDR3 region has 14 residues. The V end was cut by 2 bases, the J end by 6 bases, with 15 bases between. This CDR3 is CASSFEGTPGEQYF. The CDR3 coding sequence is TGCGCCAGCAGCTTTGAGGGGACGCCGGGCGAGCAGTACTTC.

The CDR3 spells CASSLAPSRAGELFF. The CDR3 coding sequence is TGTGCCAGCAGCTTAGCGCCGTCCCGTGCCGGGGAGCTGTTTTTT. This chain joins TRBV7-9 and TRBJ2-2; no reliable D call. Trimming cost V 0 bases and J 6 bases, with 11 bases left between them. CDR1 SEHNR and CDR2 FQNEAQ come from the germline V gene (reference sequence). The CDR3 sequence is 15 residues long.

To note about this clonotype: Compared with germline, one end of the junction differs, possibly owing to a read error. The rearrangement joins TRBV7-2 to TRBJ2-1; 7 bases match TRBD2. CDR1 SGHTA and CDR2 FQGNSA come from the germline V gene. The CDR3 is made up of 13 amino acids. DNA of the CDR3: TGTGCCAGCAGCTTAGCCAGTAGCGGGCCTCGCTCCTTC. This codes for CASSLASSGPRSF.

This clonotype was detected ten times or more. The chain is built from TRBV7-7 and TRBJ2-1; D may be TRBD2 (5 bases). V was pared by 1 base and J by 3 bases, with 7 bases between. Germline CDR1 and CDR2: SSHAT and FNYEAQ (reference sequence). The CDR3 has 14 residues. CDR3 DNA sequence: TGTGCCAGCAGCTTAGGGACTGTCTACAATGAGCAGTTCTTC. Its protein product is CASSLGTVYNEQFF.

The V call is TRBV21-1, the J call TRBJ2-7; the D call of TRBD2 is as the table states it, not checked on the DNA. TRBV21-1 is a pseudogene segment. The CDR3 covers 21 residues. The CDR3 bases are TGTGCCAGCAGCAAAGCCAGGACTAGCGGGAGGGCCGATCTTTTTTCCTACGAGCAGTACTTC. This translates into CASSKARTSGRADLFSYEQYF.

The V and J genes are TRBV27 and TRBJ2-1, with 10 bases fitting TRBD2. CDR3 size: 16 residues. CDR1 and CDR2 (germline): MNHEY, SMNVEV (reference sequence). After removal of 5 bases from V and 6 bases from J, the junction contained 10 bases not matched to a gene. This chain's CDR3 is CASSPSGSPRPNEQFF. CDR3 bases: TGTGCCAGCAGTCCTAGCGGGAGCCCTCGTCCCAATGAGCAGTTCTTC.

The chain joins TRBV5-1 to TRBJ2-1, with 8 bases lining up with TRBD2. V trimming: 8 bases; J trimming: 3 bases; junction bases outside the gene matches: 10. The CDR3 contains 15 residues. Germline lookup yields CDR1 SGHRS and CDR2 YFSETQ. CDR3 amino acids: CASVAGSGYYNEQFF. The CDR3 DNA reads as TGCGCCAGTGTAGCGGGAAGTGGCTACTACAATGAGCAGTTCTTC. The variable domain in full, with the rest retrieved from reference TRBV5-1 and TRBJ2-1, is KAGVTQTPRYLIKTRGQQVTLSCSPISGHRSVSWYQQTPGQGLQFLFEYFSETQRNKGNFPGRFSGRQFSNSRSEMNVSTLELGDSALYLCASVAGSGYYNEQFFGPGTRLTVL.

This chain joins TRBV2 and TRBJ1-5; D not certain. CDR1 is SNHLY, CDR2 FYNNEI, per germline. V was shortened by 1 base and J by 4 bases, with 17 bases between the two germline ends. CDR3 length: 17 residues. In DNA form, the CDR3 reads TGTGCCAGCAGTGAAGTGTTTGGCAGGAGGTTAAATCAGCCCCAGCATTTT. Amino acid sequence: CASSEVFGRRLNQPQHF. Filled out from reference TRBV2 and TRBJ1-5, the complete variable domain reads EPEVTQTPSHQVTQMGQEVILRCVPISNHLYFYWYRQILGQKVEFLVSFYNNEISEKSEIFDDQFSVERPDGSNFTLKIRSTKLEDSAMYFCASSEVFGRRLNQPQHFGDGTRLSIL.

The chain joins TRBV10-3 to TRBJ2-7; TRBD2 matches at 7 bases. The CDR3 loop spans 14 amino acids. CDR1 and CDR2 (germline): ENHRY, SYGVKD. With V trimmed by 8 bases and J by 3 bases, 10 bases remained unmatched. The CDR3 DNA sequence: TGTGCCATCTCGCTGGCGGGAGATAGCTACGAGCAGTACTTC. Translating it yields CAISLAGDSYEQYF.

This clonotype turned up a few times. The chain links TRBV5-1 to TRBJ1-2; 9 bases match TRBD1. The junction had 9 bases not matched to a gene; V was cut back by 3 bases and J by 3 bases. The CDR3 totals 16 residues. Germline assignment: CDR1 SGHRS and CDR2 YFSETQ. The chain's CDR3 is CASSSAGTGWDYGYTF. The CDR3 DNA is TGCGCCAGCAGCTCGGCCGGGACAGGGTGGGACTATGGCTACACCTTC.

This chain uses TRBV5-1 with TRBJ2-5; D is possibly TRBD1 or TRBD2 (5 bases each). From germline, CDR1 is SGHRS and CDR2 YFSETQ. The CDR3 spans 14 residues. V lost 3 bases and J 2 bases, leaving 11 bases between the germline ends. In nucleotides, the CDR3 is TGCGCCAGCAGCTCGGGACGGACTCAAGAGACCCAGTACTTC. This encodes CASSSGRTQETQYF.

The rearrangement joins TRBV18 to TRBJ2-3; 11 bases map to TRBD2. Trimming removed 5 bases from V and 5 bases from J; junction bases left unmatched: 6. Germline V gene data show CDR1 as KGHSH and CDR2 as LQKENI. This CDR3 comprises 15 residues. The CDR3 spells CASSAAGLAGDTQYF. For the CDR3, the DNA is TGTGCCAGCTCAGCCGCTGGACTAGCGGGAGATACGCAGTATTTT.